The 24 T cell receptor beta chains below were found in one sample sequenced in a study of human T cells and chemical hapten exposure. Documented time point: patch test 1, 2 weeks after DPC sensitization. Treatment reported: therapeutic diphenylcyclopropenone sensitization with weekly scalp DPC. TCRdb processed the RACE reads anew with MiXCR; each CDR3 protein has one entry. Of fewer than 60,000 distinct CDR3 sequences listed, around 9.3% are singletons. The material was whole blood, obtained in connection with sensitization to the hapten diphenylcyclopropenone (DPC). The receptor source for this set is a woman aged 50 to 65 with alopecia areata. Some clones in this sample may be carry-over from other donors' samples.

This clonotype is classed as medium-sized (0.01 to 0.1%). The rearrangement uses TRBV18 and TRBJ1-1; 7 nucleotides agree with TRBD1. The CDR3 has 14 residues. CDR1 KGHSH and CDR2 LQKENI come from the germline V gene. V trimming: 3 bases; J trimming: 1 base; junction bases outside the gene matches: 2. The CDR3 loop is CASSPDRKNTEAFF. In nucleotides, the CDR3 is TGTGCCAGCTCACCGGACAGGAAGAACACTGAAGCTTTCTTT.

This clonotype was detected many times. This sequence joins TRBV20-1 and TRBJ2-7; D may be TRBD1 (6 bases). This CDR3 contains 14 residues. The germline V and J ends were trimmed by 6 bases and 6 bases, with 21 bases remaining between them. Germline V CDR1 and CDR2: DFQATT, SNEGSKA (reference sequence). CDR3 DNA sequence: TGCAGTGCCCAGGGGATAGGCAGGGTCGGCGAGCAGTACTTC. Encoded protein: CSAQGIGRVGEQYF.

This clonotype was seen ten or more times. This chain connects TRBV29-1 to TRBJ1-1, with D maybe TRBD1 (6 bases). V dropped 6 bases and J dropped 7 bases, with 12 bases sitting between them. CDR3 size: 11 residues. From germline, CDR1 is SQVTM and CDR2 ANQGSEA. The DNA of the CDR3 is TGCAGCGTAGCTGGGGGCGGTGAAGCTTTCTTT. This sequence encodes CSVAGGGEAFF.

This clonotype came up many times. The chain uses TRBV29-1 and TRBJ1-5, with 11 bases aligning to TRBD1. Germline loops: CDR1 SQVTM, CDR2 ANQGSEA. V was pared by 6 bases and J by 7 bases, with 5 bases of the junction left unmatched. The CDR3 length is 13 residues. The DNA of the CDR3 is TGCAGCGTAGGGACAGGGGGAGGACAGCCCCAGCATTTT. Translating gives CSVGTGGGQPQHF.

The V and J genes are TRBV28 and TRBJ2-1; D may be TRBD1 or TRBD2 (5 bases each). The CDR3 is 14 amino acids. Per germline, CDR1 MDHEN and CDR2 SYDVKM. Trimming cost V 1 base and J 14 bases, with 18 bases left between them. DNA of the CDR3: TGTGCCAGCAGTTTATATCTCCGGGATCAGGGAAAGTTCTTC. Translating it yields CASSLYLRDQGKFF.

This clonotype turned up a few times. V and J are TRBV7-2 and TRBJ1-2; no firm D call. The V gene lost 1 base and the J gene lost 3 bases, with 6 bases spanning the gap. The germline V gene encodes CDR1 SGHTA and CDR2 FQGNSA. This CDR3 spans 13 amino acids. Here the CDR3 DNA reads TGTGCCAGCAGCTTAGGCGGACACTATGGCTACACCTTC. Protein: CASSLGGHYGYTF.

The sample holds a few counts of this clonotype. This chain connects TRBV20-1 to TRBJ1-2, with 8 bases fitting TRBD1. This CDR3 has 11 residues. Germline CDR1 reads DFQATT; CDR2 reads SNEGSKA (reference sequence). The V gene end was trimmed by 6 bases and the J gene end by 6 bases; junction bases not matched to a gene: 3. The DNA for the CDR3 is TGCAGTGCAAGGGACAGGAATGGCTACACCTTC. Protein product: CSARDRNGYTF.

This clonotype has a count of ten or more. The chain uses TRBV27 and TRBJ1-1; D may be TRBD1 (5 bases). Germline V gene data show CDR1 as MNHEY and CDR2 as SMNVEV (reference sequence). The V gene lost 2 bases and the J gene lost 3 bases, with 13 bases spanning the gap. CDR3 size: 15 residues. CDR3 coding DNA: TGTGCCAGCAGTTTAAAACGGGGGACCCACACTGAAGCTTTCTTT. Translated: CASSLKRGTHTEAFF.

This clonotype was seen ten or more times. This rearrangement joins TRBV10-3 to TRBJ1-3; TRBD1 might be the D (6 bases). The CDR3 runs to 14 residues. Germline V gene lookup returns CDR1 ENHRY and CDR2 SYGVKD. Trimming removed 10 bases at V and 0 bases at J, with 13 bases between. The CDR3 reads CASRRGDSGNTIYF. The CDR3 DNA reads as TGTGCCAGCAGGAGGGGGGACTCTGGAAACACCATATATTTT.

This clonotype showed up many times. The V and J genes are TRBV7-2 and TRBJ1-5; 7 positions match TRBD1. Looked up from germline, CDR1 is SGHTA and CDR2 is FQGNSA. This CDR3 is 15 amino acids long. J was trimmed by 1 base and V by 3 bases; bases with no gene match: 3. DNA for the CDR3: TGTGCCAGCAGCTTGACAGGGCCAAGCAATCAGCCCCAGCATTTT. Translating gives CASSLTGPSNQPQHF.

To note about this clonotype: The junction does not match germline at one end; this may be a read error. The chain combines TRBV27 with TRBJ2-1; 9 bases map to TRBD2. This CDR3 comprises 14 residues. Germline V gene lookup returns CDR1 MNHEY and CDR2 SMNVEV (reference sequence). This CDR3 reads CASRAGGSYNELFF. CDR3 nucleotides: TGTGCCAGCAGAGCGGGGGGTTCTTACAATGAGCTGTTCTTC.

This clonotype was recorded a few times. This sequence joins TRBV2 and TRBJ2-5, with D perhaps assigned TRBD1 or TRBD2 (6 bases each). This CDR3 has 14 amino acids. Between the trimmed V and J ends, which lost 10 bases and 4 bases, there was a span of 19 bases. The V gene's germline CDR1 is SNHLY and CDR2 FYNNEI. CDR3 coding DNA: TGTGCCATCGAAGGGGGGACCTCCGGAGAGACCCAGTACTTC. Amino acids: CAIEGGTSGETQYF.

This clonotype was recorded many times. CDR3: CASSSRREGPYNEQFF. In DNA, the CDR3 is TGTGCCAGCAGCTCTCGGCGGGAGGGCCCCTACAATGAGCAGTTCTTC. This chain connects TRBV7-6 to TRBJ2-1, with TRBD2 matching 9 bases. V shed 4 bases and J 2 bases; nucleotides not matched to a gene: 6. From germline, CDR1 is SGHVS and CDR2 FNYEAQ. The CDR3 contains 16 residues. Filled out from reference TRBV7-6 and TRBJ2-1, the complete variable domain reads GAGVSQSPRYKVTKRGQDVALRCDPISGHVSLYWYRQALGQGPEFLTYFNYEAQQDKSGLPNDRFSAERPEGSISTLTIQRTEQRDSAMYRCASSSRREGPYNEQFFGPGTRLTVL.

This clonotype was seen repeatedly, ten times or more. The genes are TRBV7-8 and TRBJ1-5; no reliable D call. CDR1 and CDR2 (germline): SGHVS, FQNEAQ. With 4 bases removed from V and 0 bases from J, the gap between germline ends came to 16 bases. This CDR3 is built from 17 residues. The CDR3 reads CASSSRTGVGSNQPQHF. The CDR3 DNA is TGTGCCAGCAGCTCTAGGACGGGAGTAGGTAGCAATCAGCCCCAGCATTTT.

This clonotype came up a few times. The chain has TRBV7-2 and TRBJ1-2, with 8 positions matching TRBD1. V dropped 1 base and J dropped 6; count of bases not matched to a gene: 4. The germline V gene encodes CDR1 SGHTA and CDR2 FQGNSA. The CDR3 has 14 amino acids. CDR3: CASSLGGRGHGYTF. CDR3 DNA sequence: TGTGCCAGCAGCTTAGGAGGCAGGGGGCATGGCTACACCTTC.

This clonotype was detected many times. The chain couples TRBV28 to TRBJ2-2; no clear D gene. CDR1 MDHEN and CDR2 SYDVKM come from the germline V gene. The CDR3 is made up of 13 amino acids. V was shortened by 9 bases and J by 1 base, with 9 bases between the two germline ends. DNA of the CDR3: TGTGCCAGTAGGACGCGGAACACCGGGGAGCTGTTTTTT. This encodes CASRTRNTGELFF.

In this sample, this clonotype turned up many times. The rearrangement links TRBV14 to TRBJ2-2; D might be TRBD2 (6 bases). Germline loops: CDR1 SGHDN, CDR2 FVKESK. The CDR3 loop spans 15 amino acids. The V and J ends lost 2 bases and 3 bases respectively, with 10 bases between them. As DNA, the CDR3 is TGTGCCAGCAGCCAATGGGACTTTCACACCGGGGAGCTGTTTTTT. It codes for CASSQWDFHTGELFF.

This clonotype was seen many times. The chain uses TRBV29-1 and TRBJ2-3; TRBD2 matches at 11 bases. There are 14 residues in the CDR3. The V and J ends lost 4 bases and 3 bases, in that order; junction bases with no gene match: 3. Per the germline V gene, CDR1 is SQVTM and CDR2 is ANQGSEA. The CDR3 DNA follows: TGCAGCGTTGGGGCTAGCGGGAGGACAGATACGCAGTATTTT. This translates into CSVGASGRTDTQYF.

This clonotype occurred many times. V usage is TRBV24-1 and J usage is TRBJ2-4; 7 bases align to TRBD1. CDR1 and CDR2 (germline): KGHDR, SFDVKD. There are 16 residues in the CDR3. V lost 5 bases and J lost 0; bases outside the gene matches: 6. The CDR3 coding sequence is TGTGCCACCAGTGCAGGGGGTGGCGAAGCCAAAAACATTCAGTACTTC. Translating it yields CATSAGGGEAKNIQYF.

This clonotype was found many times. This sequence joins TRBV12-3 or TRBV12-4 and TRBJ2-7; the D call may be TRBD1 or TRBD2 (6 bases each). V lost 5 bases and J lost 2, with 13 bases in between. The CDR3 loop spans 14 amino acids. CDR3 protein: CASSPKGGTYEQYF. Here the CDR3 DNA reads TGTGCCAGCAGTCCCAAGGGGGGAACCTACGAGCAGTACTTC.

This clonotype was counted many times. The chain has TRBV5-5 and TRBJ2-2, with 7 bases aligning to TRBD2. Germline-derived CDR1 and CDR2 are SGHKS and YYEKEE (reference sequence). With 7 bases clipped from V and 3 bases from J, the junction kept 12 bases outside the gene matches. The CDR3 totals 16 residues. This CDR3 is CASCSTVREDTGELFF. The CDR3 DNA sequence: TGTGCCAGCTGTTCCACGGTCCGGGAGGACACCGGGGAGCTGTTTTTT.

This clonotype was detected only a few times. The chain joins TRBV27 to TRBJ1-2; 9 bases agree with TRBD1. The J segment lost 8 bases and the V segment lost 4 bases, leaving 5 bases of the junction unmatched. In germline, CDR1 is MNHEY, CDR2 SMNVEV (reference sequence). The CDR3 is 13 residues long. This chain's CDR3 is CASSSQGARGYTF. CDR3 DNA: TGTGCCAGCAGTTCACAGGGGGCCAGAGGCTACACCTTC.

As to this clonotype: At one end, the junction sequence differs from germline, possibly due to a read error. The V call is TRBV12-3 or TRBV12-4, the J call TRBJ2-7; D is undetermined. The CDR3 has 13 amino acids. CDR3 nucleotides: TGTGCCAACAGTCCGACGGTTGTGTACGAGCAGTACTTC. This encodes CANSPTVVYEQYF.

Notes on this clonotype: A read error may be the cause here, since a much bigger clone is one base away. Because the CDR3 is missing its conserved closing phenylalanine or tryptophan, this is likely a read error. The rearrangement joins TRBV29-1 to TRBJ1-2; D possibly corresponds to TRBD1 (5 bases). Germline CDR1 SQVTM, CDR2 ANQGSEA. The CDR3 covers 13 residues. Deletions cut 6 bases from V and 6 bases from J, with 17 bases between. CDR3 residues: CSVRVGDSHGYTV. In nucleotides, the CDR3 is TGCAGCGTCCGTGTGGGGGACTCTCATGGCTACACCGTC.